This TCR beta chain derives from a study of long-term antiretroviral therapy in people with HIV. Study-wide findings and caveats: HIV repertoire CDR3 lengths ranged less widely than those of controls. Participants lacked recorded data on ART adherence, viral resistance or therapy changes. Clones expanded before ART dominated the repertoire at all time points.

The V gene's germline CDR1 is SGHRS and CDR2 YFSETQ. The CDR3 runs 12 residues. Trimming removed 1 base from V and 7 bases from J, with 5 bases in between. Remarks on this clone: What it binds is not known.

immunoSEQ v3.0 was run at survey level. Method: immunoSEQ multiplex PCR; TCRdb's copy keeps in-frame clones and lacks some. This table holds more than 35,000 clones, more than 90% found once. Treatment of all HIV participants took place in the United States. The sequencing used unsorted PBMCs, collected 3.7 years after starting antiretroviral therapy. The source is a woman in her fifties or sixties with HIV. This chain links TRBV5-1 with TRBJ2-2; tentatively, D is TRBD1 (5 bases). The CDR3 here is CASSLRGGELFF. In DNA form, the CDR3 reads TGCGCCAGCAGCTTGAGGGGCGGGGAGCTGTTTTTT.